This T cell receptor (beta chain) stems from a study of T cell clonality in common variable immunodeficiency. Points from the study as a whole: CVID subjects had higher TCRbeta clonality than healthy controls, most marked in about a third. Fewer deletions and N-nucleotide insertions were reportedly seen in common variable immunodeficiency TCR beta sequences.

The table lists this clone with many counts. Its specificity is unknown. Sequencing ends 3 residues short of the CDR3 end; the germline J gene provides the rest. Data came from immunoSEQ multiplex PCR; TCRdb stores just in-frame clones and leaves some out. Recorded here are tens of thousands of clones, with no singletons, and the ten leading clones hold about 3%. The junction had 8 bases not matched to a gene; V was cut back by 5 bases and J by 2 bases. Looked up from germline, CDR1 is SGHRS and CDR2 is YFSETQ. The CDR3 covers 15 residues. Both groups were predominantly of Caucasian heritage. Blood samples were heparinized, about 5 to 8 ml per donor.

J is TRBJ2-3 and V is TRBV5-1; 7 nucleotides align to TRBD2. Sequenced: peripheral blood mononuclear cells. This clonotype was obtained from a person between 18 and 75 years old in good health. CDR3 DNA (partial): TGCGCCAGCAGTTTCTCAAGCGGGGACACAGATACG. Translation: CASSFSSGDTDT. The complete CDR3 protein is CASSFSSGDTDTQYF.